The 26 T cell receptor beta chains reported below all come from one sample, sequenced in a study of cytomegalovirus exposure and HLA in healthy donors. Vbeta (60) and Jbeta (13) primers were used in the PCR. Profiling relied on immunoSEQ multiplex PCR, and the TCRdb table lists in-frame clones only, not all of them. The sample lists under 200,000 clones; around three quarters were seen once. The sequencing input was PBMCs. The receptors here all came from a woman aged 45-65 years in good health and CMV-seronegative.

This sequence joins TRBV18 and TRBJ2-7, with 7 bases identical to TRBD1. Germline V gene lookup returns CDR1 KGHSH and CDR2 LQKENI. V was clipped by 6 bases and J by 0 bases; unmatched bases: 8. The CDR3 contains 15 residues. CDR3 in amino acids: CASSFLQGTSYEQYF. The CDR3, as DNA: TGTGCCAGCTCCTTCCTACAGGGGACCTCCTACGAGCAGTACTTC.

J is TRBJ1-2 and V is TRBV10-2; TRBD1 might be the D (5 bases). This CDR3 is 12 amino acids long. Per the germline V gene, CDR1 is WSHSY and CDR2 is SAAADI. V dropped 6 bases and J dropped 8 bases, with 13 bases sitting between them. CDR3 region: CASRASGGGYTF. The DNA of the CDR3 is TGCGCCAGCAGGGCATCGGGGGGGGGCTACACCTTC.

This clone appeared a single time. The chain has TRBV5-1 and TRBJ2-7; the match to TRBD2 covers 14 bases. With V trimmed by 3 bases and J by 4 bases, 3 bases remained unmatched. Germline V gives CDR1 SGHRS, CDR2 YFSETQ. The CDR3 sequence is 15 residues long. CDR3 region: CASSSGTSGGYEQYF. CDR3 bases: TGCGCCAGCAGCTCCGGGACTAGCGGGGGTTACGAGCAGTACTTC.

The chain uses TRBV9 and TRBJ2-1, with 7 positions matching TRBD2. In germline, CDR1 is SGDLS, CDR2 YYNGEE. The V gene end was trimmed by 6 bases and the J gene end by 2 bases; junction bases not matched to a gene: 11. The CDR3 covers 16 residues. CDR3 sequence (DNA): TGTGCCAGCACCCCTTTTGGGAGGGCCCCCTACAATGAGCAGTTCTTC. It encodes CASTPFGRAPYNEQFF.

This rearrangement joins TRBV2 to TRBJ2-5, with 11 bases that match TRBD1. Near its end, the DNA agrees better with TRBJ2-7, so the J call may be wrong. Per the germline V gene, CDR1 is SNHLY and CDR2 is FYNNEI. The CDR3 has 14 residues. The CDR3 coding sequence is TGTGCCAGCAGGGACGGACAGGGGGCGATCGAGCAGTACTTC. It encodes CASRDGQGAIEQYF.

This clone was counted between two and nine times. The chain uses TRBV15 and TRBJ1-3; D is unclear. Germline values: CDR1 LNHNV, CDR2 YYDKDF (reference sequence). Trimming removed 0 bases from V and 2 bases from J, with 14 bases in between. The CDR3 consists of 17 residues. The chain's CDR3 is CATSRDSFARTGNTIYF. CDR3 bases: TGTGCCACCAGCAGAGATTCCTTTGCCAGGACTGGAAACACCATATATTTT. Filled out from reference TRBV15 and TRBJ1-3, the complete variable domain reads DAMVIQNPRYQVTQFGKPVTLSCSQTLNHNVMYWYQQKSSQAPKLLFHYYDKDFNNEADTPDNFQSRRPNTSFCFLDIRSPGLGDTAMYLCATSRDSFARTGNTIYFGEGSWLTVV.

This clone was observed a handful of times. J is TRBJ1-1 and V is TRBV6-6; the match to TRBD1 covers 8 bases. Germline CDR1 MNHNY, CDR2 SVGAGI (reference sequence). J was trimmed by 5 bases and V by 5 bases; bases with no gene match: 10. This CDR3 is 15 amino acids long. The CDR3: CASSPGQGGTTEAFF. The CDR3 DNA reads as TGTGCCAGCAGTCCTGGACAGGGCGGGACGACTGAAGCTTTCTTT.

The chain carries TRBV7-2 and TRBJ2-7; D remains ambiguous. The CDR3 spans 12 residues. Looked up from germline, CDR1 is SGHTA and CDR2 is FQGNSA. V was trimmed by 4 bases and J by 4 bases, leaving 8 bases between them. The CDR3 loop is CASSSGPYEQYF. CDR3 sequence (DNA): TGTGCCAGCAGCTCTGGGCCTTACGAGCAGTACTTC.

The chain couples TRBV5-6 to TRBJ1-1, with D possibly TRBD1 on 6 matching bases. CDR3 length: 14 amino acids. Trimming pared 4 bases from V and 4 bases from J, leaving 14 bases between. Germline V gene lookup returns CDR1 SGHDT and CDR2 YYEEEE. CDR3 loop: CASSESRQATEAFF. CDR3 sequence (DNA): TGTGCCAGCAGCGAGTCTCGACAGGCCACTGAAGCTTTCTTT.

The chain links TRBV7-9 to TRBJ1-5, with a tentative D call TRBD1 (5 bases). V was pared by 1 base and J by 6 bases, with 13 bases between. Looked up from germline, CDR1 is SEHNR and CDR2 is FQNEAQ (reference sequence). This CDR3 comprises 15 residues. Here the CDR3 DNA reads TGTGCCAGCAGCTTAGTGGGGGGACCAGGTCAGCCCCAGCATTTT. Translated, it gives CASSLVGGPGQPQHF.

The chain carries TRBV7-9 and TRBJ1-1; 12 nucleotides line up with TRBD1. After removal of 1 base from V and 1 base from J, the junction contained 4 bases not matched to a gene. CDR1 and CDR2 (germline): SEHNR, FQNEAQ (reference sequence). The CDR3 totals 17 residues. The CDR3 DNA follows: TGTGCCAGCAGCTTAGTGGGGACAGGGGGCGCGAACACTGAAGCTTTCTTT. Translated: CASSLVGTGGANTEAFF.

The chain couples TRBV4-3 to TRBJ2-3, with a possible D match to TRBD2 (5 bases). CDR1 LGHNA and CDR2 YSLEER come from the germline V gene. There are 13 residues in the CDR3. Between the trimmed V and J ends, which lost 4 bases and 8 bases, there was a span of 13 bases. CDR3 region: CASSPGILSTQYF. CDR3 DNA sequence: TGCGCCAGCAGCCCCGGGATCCTGAGTACGCAGTATTTT.

Notes on this clone: The CDR3 carries no conserved terminal phenylalanine or tryptophan, so it likely arises from a read error. The chain recombines TRBV5-8 with TRBJ1-2; possible D gene TRBD1, 5 bases. CDR3 length: 15 residues. The V end lost 3 bases, the J end lost 7 bases, and 19 bases lay between the germline ends. Germline CDR1 reads SGHTS; CDR2 reads YDEGEE. The CDR3 DNA is TGTGCCAGCAGCTCGAGACAGTCTGCTATAGGTGGCTACACCCTC. Its protein is CASSSRQSAIGGYTL.

The gene calls are TRBV10-3 and TRBJ1-5; D may be TRBD1 (5 bases). This CDR3 is built from 16 residues. Trimming pared 0 bases from V and 3 bases from J, leaving 12 bases between. Germline CDR1 ENHRY, CDR2 SYGVKD. CDR3 amino acids: CAISESGRGDNQPQHF. The CDR3 DNA sequence: TGTGCCATCAGTGAGTCGGGGAGGGGAGACAATCAGCCCCAGCATTTT.

The chain employs TRBV6-1 and TRBJ1-5; no clear D gene. This CDR3 has 14 residues. Trimming stripped 0 bases from V and 0 bases from J, with 3 bases between. Germline loops: CDR1 MNHNS, CDR2 SASEGT. Here the CDR3 reads CASSEAGSNQPQHF. Here the CDR3 DNA reads TGTGCCAGCAGTGAAGCCGGTAGCAATCAGCCCCAGCATTTT.

The V gene is TRBV7-2, the J gene TRBJ2-1; D is unclear. Germline values: CDR1 SGHTA, CDR2 FQGNSA. The CDR3 contains 14 residues. V was pared by 5 bases and J by 2 bases, with 10 bases between. The CDR3 nucleotides are TGTGCCAGCAGCCCCCCGGAGCCCTACAATGAGCAGTTCTTC. Translating it yields CASSPPEPYNEQFF. The whole variable domain, remainder taken from reference TRBV7-2 and TRBJ2-1, is GAGVSQSPSNKVTEKGKDVELRCDPISGHTALYWYRQSLGQGLEFLIYFQGNSAPDKSGLPSDRFSAERTGGSVSTLTIQRTQQEDSAVYLCASSPPEPYNEQFFGPGTRLTVL.

The chain's CDR3 is CASSLSGGIDGEQYF. The DNA for the CDR3 is TGTGCCAGCAGCTTAAGCGGGGGGATTGACGGCGAGCAGTACTTC. This sequence joins TRBV14 and TRBJ2-7; 9 nucleotides agree with TRBD2. Germline trimming cut 5 bases from V and 6 bases from J; bases unmatched to any gene: 11. The germline V gene encodes CDR1 SGHDN and CDR2 FVKESK. This CDR3 is 15 amino acids long. Variable domain in full (rest from reference TRBV14 and TRBJ2-7): EAGVTQFPSHSVIEKGQTVTLRCDPISGHDNLYWYRRVMGKEIKFLLHFVKESKQDESGMPNNRFLAERTGGTYSTLKVQPAELEDSGVYFCASSLSGGIDGEQYFGPGTRLTVT.

In regard to this clone: The sample contains more than one DNA sequence encoding this CDR3. The chain employs TRBV16 and TRBJ1-2; 12 bases are a match to TRBD1. The germline V gene encodes CDR1 KGHSY and CDR2 FQNENV. There are 16 residues in the CDR3. The V gene end was trimmed by 1 base and the J gene end by 8 bases; junction bases not matched to a gene: 8. CDR3 sequence reads: CASSQYSGTGGDGYTF. Written as DNA, the CDR3 is TGTGCCAGCAGCCAATATTCTGGGACAGGGGGCGACGGCTACACCTTC.

The CDR3, as DNA: TGTGCCAGCAGCCAAGATATGGCCACTGAAGCTTTCTTT. The encoded protein is CASSQDMATEAFF. The V and J genes are TRBV14 and TRBJ1-1, with no clear D. CDR3 size: 13 residues. The V end was cut by 0 bases, the J end by 4 bases, with 6 bases between. Germline assignment: CDR1 SGHDN and CDR2 FVKESK.

V gene TRBV28 combines with J gene TRBJ1-2, with 8 positions matching TRBD1. CDR1 and CDR2 from the germline V gene are MDHEN and SYDVKM. Trimming cost V 8 bases and J 3 bases; bases outside gene matches: 8. This CDR3 spans 14 amino acids. This CDR3 reads CASGADRADYGYTF. In nucleotides, the CDR3 is TGTGCCAGCGGGGCGGACAGGGCGGACTATGGCTACACCTTC.

This chain links TRBV6-4 with TRBJ1-1, with D unresolved. Germline V gene sequence: CDR1 MRHNA, CDR2 SNTAGT. This CDR3 spans 13 amino acids. V was cut by 3 bases and J by 1 base, with 6 bases left in between. CDR3 region: CASSERWNTEAFF. In nucleotides, the CDR3 is TGTGCCAGCAGTGAACGGTGGAACACTGAAGCTTTCTTT.

A single count supports this clone. J is TRBJ1-5 and V is TRBV5-5, with 9 nucleotides matching TRBD1. The CDR3 extends over 15 amino acids. After removal of 4 bases from V and 5 bases from J, the junction contained 7 bases not matched to a gene. Germline CDR1 reads SGHKS; CDR2 reads YYEKEE (reference sequence). CDR3 DNA sequence: TGTGCCAGCAGCATTAGGACAGGGGTCGATCAGCCCCAGCATTTT. Translation: CASSIRTGVDQPQHF.

This chain uses TRBV7-2 with TRBJ1-6; the D gene is possibly TRBD1 (6 bases). This CDR3 contains 15 residues. CDR1 and CDR2 from the germline V gene are SGHTA and FQGNSA. V gave up 5 bases and J gave up 3 bases, with 11 bases separating them. The CDR3: CASSGRGSYNSPLHF. CDR3 bases: TGTGCCAGCAGCGGCAGGGGAAGCTATAATTCACCCCTCCACTTT.

The chain recombines TRBV11-2 with TRBJ2-5; 9 bases map to TRBD2. Germline values: CDR1 SGHAT, CDR2 FQNNGV. V lost 5 bases, J lost 5 bases, and 6 bases stayed unmatched. This CDR3 contains 14 residues. CDR3 sequence reads: CASSADSGSETQYF. The CDR3 nucleotides read TGTGCCAGCAGCGCTGATAGCGGGAGTGAGACCCAGTACTTC. Full variable domain (missing parts from reference TRBV11-2 and TRBJ2-5): EAGVAQSPRYKIIEKRQSVAFWCNPISGHATLYWYQQILGQGPKLLIQFQNNGVVDDSQLPKDRFSAERLKGVDSTLKIQPAKLEDSAVYLCASSADSGSETQYFGPGTRLLVL.

The chain has TRBV19 and TRBJ2-1, with 10 bases aligning to TRBD1. This CDR3 is built from 12 residues. Germline V lookup: CDR1 LNHDA, CDR2 SQIVND (reference sequence). After removal of 5 bases from V and 10 bases from J, the junction contained 2 bases not matched to a gene. As DNA, the CDR3 is TGTGCCAGTAGTGGGACAGGGGTCGAGCAGTTCTTC. Translation: CASSGTGVEQFF.

The chain employs TRBV2 and TRBJ2-3, with D maybe TRBD1 (6 bases). The CDR3 has 15 residues. CDR1 and CDR2 from the germline V gene are SNHLY and FYNNEI. Trimming shortened V by 3 bases and J by 2 bases, and 12 bases separated the two germline ends. For the CDR3, the DNA is TGTGCCAGCAGTGACCCAGGGGCTCCCACAGATACGCAGTATTTT. This translates into CASSDPGAPTDTQYF.